This T cell receptor beta chain originates from a study of T cell repertoires in cytomegalovirus infection. Study-level information: Recently identified HLA-C-restricted CMV epitopes and well-studied HLA-B-restricted CMV epitopes were used by the study. A matching HLA type, together with CMV infection, was signaled by public TCR beta signatures. Points from the study as a whole: The study found HLA-C-restricted CMV-specific TCR beta clonotypes dominating the ex vivo response.

TCRdb fed the reads into MiXCR, producing one record per CDR3 protein. The sample contains approximately 220,000 distinct CDR3 sequences, around two fifths of which appear only once. On this clonotype itself: What it binds is unknown.

Germline loops: CDR1 SGHTA, CDR2 FQGNSA. Trimming shortened V by 5 bases and J by 7 bases, and 23 bases separated the two germline ends. The CDR3 runs 16 residues. This rearrangement joins TRBV7-2 to TRBJ2-5; tentative D call: TRBD1 (7 bases). This receptor was obtained from a human donor in good health (CMV status not recorded). Some clones in this sample may be carry-over from other donors' samples. Material: CD8+ T cells from cultured PBMCs, obtained from culture after CMV antigen stimulation. In DNA, the CDR3 is TGTGCCAGCAGCCCCGGCGCGCAGGGGGGCCATTGGACCCAGTACTTC. This translates into CASSPGAQGGHWTQYF. Using reference TRBV7-2 and TRBJ2-5 for the parts outside the CDR3, the full variable domain is GAGVSQSPSNKVTEKGKDVELRCDPISGHTALYWYRQSLGQGLEFLIYFQGNSAPDKSGLPSDRFSAERTGGSVSTLTIQRTQQEDSAVYLCASSPGAQGGHWTQYFGPGTRLLVL.